One and the same sample provided the 15 T cell receptor beta chains below, sequenced in a study of CD8+ T cells in alopecia areata. Treatment noted: oral pan-JAK inhibitor, 5-10 mg twice daily. Extracted RNA was reverse transcribed into cDNA, the sequencing template. Data came from immunoSEQ multiplex PCR; TCRdb stores just in-frame clones and leaves some out. This table holds under 200,000 clones, 50% to 65% found once. This specimen consisted of CD4+ T cells sorted from blood, obtained at week 24, from a patient treated with tofacitinib. These receptor sequences come from a human donor with alopecia areata.

This clone was observed a single time. The chain carries TRBV7-2 and TRBJ2-7; D call uncertain. Trimming cost V 6 bases and J 0 bases, with 15 bases left between them. Germline V CDR1 and CDR2: SGHTA, FQGNSA. This CDR3 region has 15 residues. CDR3 nucleotide sequence: TGTGCCAGCAGATTTCAAGGTGGACCCTCCTACGAGCAGTACTTC. Translating it yields CASRFQGGPSYEQYF.

This clone has just a few counts. The identical CDR3 is also encoded by other nucleotide sequences in the sample. J is TRBJ2-5 and V is TRBV4-2, with TRBD2 as a possible D gene (6 bases). CDR1 is LGHNA and CDR2 is YNFKEQ in the germline V gene. V lost 1 base to trimming and J lost 4 bases, with 10 bases between them. This CDR3 contains 14 residues. CDR3 sequence reads: CASSQGGSGETQYF. The CDR3 region has the DNA TGTGCCAGCAGCCAAGGGGGTAGCGGAGAGACCCAGTACTTC.

This clone was detected only a few times. The rearrangement uses TRBV6-6 and TRBJ2-1, with D unclear. This CDR3 contains 13 residues. Per the germline V gene, CDR1 is MNHNY and CDR2 is SVGAGI (reference sequence). With 6 bases removed from V and 5 bases from J, the gap between germline ends came to 11 bases. The CDR3 DNA follows: TGTGCCAGCAGAGCCAGCGCTAACAATGAGCAGTTCTTC. It codes for CASRASANNEQFF.

The chain is built from TRBV6-1 and TRBJ1-2; TRBD1 might be the D (5 bases). Germline values: CDR1 MNHNS, CDR2 SASEGT. The ends were cut back, 7 bases at V and 4 bases at J, with 13 bases in the middle. This CDR3 comprises 13 residues. The CDR3 DNA follows: TGTGCCAGCATATCTGGGACGGCCTATGGCTACACCTTC. Protein: CASISGTAYGYTF.

This clone was recorded a few times. The chain uses TRBV1 and TRBJ2-3; the table's D call, TRBD1, has no DNA check behind it. TRBV1 is described as a pseudogene. The CDR3 consists of 17 residues. Written as DNA, the CDR3 is TGCACCAGCAGCCCGAGGACAGGGGATCGCCCAGGGGGTACGCAGTATTTT. Encoded protein: CTSSPRTGDRPGGTQYF.

This rearrangement joins TRBV2 to TRBJ2-5, with a tentative D call TRBD2 (6 bases). The CDR3 extends over 15 amino acids. Trimming took off 0 bases at V and 5 bases at J, with 13 bases between the two ends. The V gene's germline CDR1 is SNHLY and CDR2 FYNNEI. CDR3 coding DNA: TGTGCCAGCAGTGAAGCGGCCCATGGGGGGGAGACCCAGTACTTC. Its protein is CASSEAAHGGETQYF.

The table lists this clone with a few counts. The chain employs TRBV6-1 and TRBJ1-2; no clear D gene. The germline V and J ends were trimmed by 2 bases and 6 bases, with 10 bases remaining between them. The CDR3 is 13 amino acids. From germline, CDR1 is MNHNS and CDR2 SASEGT. CDR3 nucleotides: TGTGCCAGCAGTGAATTGGGGAATAATGGCTACACCTTC. Amino acids: CASSELGNNGYTF.

This clone has a handful of counts. This sequence joins TRBV27 and TRBJ1-1; a weak D match, TRBD1 (5 bases). The CDR3 totals 14 residues. Germline assignment: CDR1 MNHEY and CDR2 SMNVEV (reference sequence). V gave up 5 bases and J gave up 2 bases, with 12 bases separating them. CDR3 protein: CASSIRDGNTEAFF. The CDR3 coding sequence is TGTGCCAGCAGTATCAGGGACGGCAACACTGAAGCTTTCTTT.

The J gene is TRBJ2-7, the V gene TRBV29-1; 9 bases map to TRBD2. J lost 6 bases, V lost 4 bases, and 7 bases had no gene match. Germline CDR1 SQVTM, CDR2 ANQGSEA. CDR3 length equals 13 residues. The CDR3 reads CSVAGLAKAEQYF. The CDR3 bases are TGCAGCGTTGCAGGACTAGCGAAAGCCGAGCAGTACTTC.

The gene calls are TRBV4-1 and TRBJ2-5; 9 bases map to TRBD2. Looked up from germline, CDR1 is MGHRA and CDR2 is YSYEKL. Losses at the gene ends were 0 bases for V and 3 bases for J; bases not matched to a gene: 8. There are 17 residues in the CDR3. The CDR3: CASSQDRVLAGKETQYF. CDR3 DNA sequence: TGCGCCAGCAGCCAAGATCGGGTACTAGCGGGCAAAGAGACCCAGTACTTC.

V usage is TRBV19 and J usage is TRBJ2-7; perhaps D is TRBD1 or TRBD2 (5 bases each). Germline lookup yields CDR1 LNHDA and CDR2 SQIVND (reference sequence). V gave up 5 bases and J gave up 2 bases, with 13 bases separating them. This CDR3 comprises 14 residues. The CDR3 protein is CASSVGTGTYEQYF. The CDR3, as DNA: TGTGCCAGTAGTGTTGGGACGGGTACCTACGAGCAGTACTTC.

The rearrangement joins TRBV10-3 to TRBJ2-5; a weak D match, TRBD2 (5 bases). This CDR3 comprises 13 residues. From germline, CDR1 is ENHRY and CDR2 SYGVKD. Trimming shortened V by 10 bases and J by 2 bases, and 14 bases separated the two germline ends. The CDR3 spells CATRGSPQETQYF. The CDR3 DNA reads as TGTGCCACCCGGGGTAGCCCACAAGAGACCCAGTACTTC.

The chain employs TRBV6-5 and TRBJ1-5, with D perhaps matching TRBD1 (6 bases). CDR1 and CDR2 (germline): MNHEY, SVGAGI. This CDR3 contains 14 residues. The germline V and J ends were trimmed by 5 bases and 6 bases, with 14 bases remaining between them. CDR3: CASSNQGRAQPQHF. DNA of the CDR3: TGTGCCAGCAGTAATCAGGGGAGGGCTCAGCCCCAGCATTTT.

In the case of this clone: An end of the junction does not agree with germline; a read error may underlie this. This sequence joins TRBV5-1 and TRBJ2-1; TRBD2 matches at 10 bases. Germline V CDR1 and CDR2: SGHRS, YFSETQ. There are 16 residues in the CDR3. This CDR3 reads CASSLLAGDLYNEQFF. The DNA for the CDR3 is TGCGCCAGCAGCTTGCTAGCGGGGGACCTGTACAATGAACAGTTCTTC. Looking up the rest from reference TRBV5-1 and TRBJ2-1 gives the full variable domain: KAGVTQTPRYLIKTRGQQVTLSCSPISGHRSVSWYQQTPGQGLQFLFEYFSETQRNKGNFPGRFSGRQFSNSRSEMNVSTLELGDSALYLCASSLLAGDLYNEQFFGPGTRLTVL.

In regard to this clone: One end of the junction does not line up with germline, which may come from a read error. This sequence joins TRBV15 and TRBJ1-6; unclear D gene. This CDR3 comprises 11 residues. Germline V gene sequence: CDR1 LNHNV, CDR2 YYDKDF (reference sequence). This chain's CDR3 is CATSRGGHKAF. CDR3 in DNA: TGTGCCACCAGCAGAGGCGGCCACAAAGCCTTT. The variable domain in full, with the rest retrieved from reference TRBV15 and TRBJ1-6, is DAMVIQNPRYQVTQFGKPVTLSCSQTLNHNVMYWYQQKSSQAPKLLFHYYDKDFNNEADTPDNFQSRRPNTSFCFLDIRSPGLGDTAMYLCATSRGGHKAFGNGTRLTVT.